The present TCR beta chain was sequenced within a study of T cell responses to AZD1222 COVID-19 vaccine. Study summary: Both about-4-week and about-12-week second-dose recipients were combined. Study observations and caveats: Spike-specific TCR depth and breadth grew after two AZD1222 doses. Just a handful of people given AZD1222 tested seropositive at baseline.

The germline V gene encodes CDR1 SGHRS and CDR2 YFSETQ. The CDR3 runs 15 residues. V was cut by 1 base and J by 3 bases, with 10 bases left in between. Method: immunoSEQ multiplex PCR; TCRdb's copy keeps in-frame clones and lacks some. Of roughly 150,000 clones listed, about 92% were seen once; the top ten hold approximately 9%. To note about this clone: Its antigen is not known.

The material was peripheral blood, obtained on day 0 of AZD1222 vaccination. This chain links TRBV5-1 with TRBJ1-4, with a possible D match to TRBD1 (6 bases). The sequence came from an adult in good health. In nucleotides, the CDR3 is TGCGCCAGCAGCTTGTCTGGACAGCCTAATGAAAAACTGTTTTTT. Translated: CASSLSGQPNEKLFF.